The 21 T cell receptor beta chains given below trace back to one sample, sequenced in a study of blood T cell repertoires in COVID-19. Profiling relied on immunoSEQ multiplex PCR, and the TCRdb table lists in-frame clones only, not all of them. The sample consists of about 180,000 clones, 70% to 90% of them appearing once. What was sequenced was peripheral blood. These receptors all stem from a man in his late teens or twenties who had recovered from COVID-19.

The chain recombines TRBV7-6 with TRBJ2-1; 7 nucleotides match TRBD2. The CDR3 totals 14 residues. J gave up 4 bases and V 5 bases, and 5 bases lay outside the gene matches. The germline gives CDR1 SGHVS, CDR2 FNYEAQ. CDR3 amino acids: CASSTGGSYNEQFF. CDR3 in DNA: TGTGCCAGCAGCACGGGAGGATCATACAATGAGCAGTTCTTC.

This clone appeared once. The chain is built from TRBV6-2 or TRBV6-3 and TRBJ2-7; 10 nucleotides match TRBD1. The CDR3 covers 14 residues. The V gene's germline CDR1 is MNHEY and CDR2 SVGEGT. Losses at the gene ends were 5 bases for V and 3 bases for J; bases not matched to a gene: 4. DNA for the CDR3: TGTGCCAGCAGTCCCCGGGACAGGGGCTACGAGCAGTACTTC. It translates to CASSPRDRGYEQYF.

This chain uses TRBV3-1 (or the pseudogene TRBV3-2) with TRBJ2-1; 12 bases are a match to TRBD2. Germline lookup yields CDR1 LGHDT and CDR2 YNNKEL (reference sequence). J gave up 3 bases and V 6 bases, and 12 bases lay outside the gene matches. The CDR3 covers 18 residues. CDR3 nucleotide sequence: TGTGCCAGCAGACCTGGGGCTAGCGGGAGGGCTGGCTACAATGAGCAGTTCTTC. Protein product: CASRPGASGRAGYNEQFF.

This clone came up once. The CDR3 coding sequence is TGTGCCAGCAGTTTGTCGGGGTACGAGCAGTACTTC. This encodes CASSLSGYEQYF. This chain joins TRBV6-5 and TRBJ2-7; possibly TRBD2 for D (5 bases). Looked up from germline, CDR1 is MNHEY and CDR2 is SVGAGI. Trimming left V 4 bases short and J 4 bases short, with 8 bases between. The CDR3 consists of 12 residues.

V and J are TRBV4-3 and TRBJ2-2; TRBD2 agrees at 8 bases. The CDR3 length is 14 residues. Germline CDR1 LGHNA, CDR2 YSLEER. J was trimmed by 5 bases and V by 6 bases; bases with no gene match: 5. The chain's CDR3 is CASRAGVETGELFF. In nucleotides, the CDR3 is TGCGCCAGCAGAGCGGGAGTAGAAACCGGGGAGCTGTTTTTT.

The chain uses TRBV29-1 and TRBJ1-5, with TRBD1 matching over 11 bases. This CDR3 is 13 amino acids long. Trimming cost V 4 bases and J 5 bases; bases outside gene matches: 1. CDR1 is SQVTM, CDR2 ANQGSEA, per germline. In DNA form, the CDR3 reads TGCAGCGTTGGGACAGGGGGCGATCAGCCCCAGCATTTT. Protein product: CSVGTGGDQPQHF. Supplemented by reference TRBV29-1 and TRBJ1-5, the full variable domain reads SAVISQKPSRDICQRGTSLTIQCQVDSQVTMMFWYRQQPGQSLTLIATANQGSEATYESGFVIDKFPISRPNLTFSTLTVSNMSPEDSSIYLCSVGTGGDQPQHFGDGTRLSIL.

V and J are TRBV20-1 and TRBJ2-4, with D perhaps TRBD2 (6 bases). Germline V gene sequence: CDR1 DFQATT, CDR2 SNEGSKA (reference sequence). The V end was cut by 3 bases, the J end by 13 bases, with 13 bases between. The CDR3 length is 11 residues. CDR3 in DNA: TGCAGTGCTAGGGATATAGCGGACCAGTACTTC. Translation gives CSARDIADQYF.

The V gene is TRBV5-4, the J gene TRBJ1-1; 9 positions agree with TRBD1. V shed 4 bases and J 1 base; nucleotides not matched to a gene: 2. Germline V CDR1 and CDR2: SGHNT, YYREEE (reference sequence). CDR3 size: 14 residues. CDR3 residues: CASSPGQGNTEAFF. The CDR3 DNA is TGTGCCAGCAGCCCGGGACAGGGGAACACTGAAGCTTTCTTT. Filled out from reference TRBV5-4 and TRBJ1-1, the complete variable domain reads ETGVTQSPTHLIKTRGQQVTLRCSSQSGHNTVSWYQQALGQGPQFIFQYYREEENGRGNFPPRFSGLQFPNYSSELNVNALELDDSALYLCASSPGQGNTEAFFGQGTRLTVV.

The genes are TRBV10-2 and TRBJ1-3; 7 bases line up with TRBD1. Germline V lookup: CDR1 WSHSY, CDR2 SAAADI. V shed 5 bases, J shed 4 bases, and the junction held 2 bases outside the gene matches. The CDR3 extends over 13 amino acids. CDR3 protein: CASSPGGGNTIYF. CDR3 nucleotides: TGCGCCAGCAGTCCAGGGGGAGGAAACACCATATATTTT.

This chain links TRBV3-1 (or the pseudogene TRBV3-2) with TRBJ2-2; D might be TRBD2 (6 bases). CDR1 is LGHDT, CDR2 YNNKEL, per germline (reference sequence). The CDR3 covers 16 residues. Trimming shortened V by 4 bases and J by 4 bases, and 16 bases separated the two germline ends. The CDR3 bases are TGTGCCAGCAGCCCAGTGTCGGGAGAAAGCACCGGGGAGCTGTTTTTT. Its protein product is CASSPVSGESTGELFF.

This chain uses TRBV6-5 with TRBJ2-3, with a possible D match to TRBD2 (6 bases). Germline assignment: CDR1 MNHEY and CDR2 SVGAGI. CDR3 size: 12 residues. V lost 6 bases to trimming and J lost 7 bases, with 11 bases between them. The CDR3 region has the DNA TGTGCCAGCAGGGACTATAGTAATACGCAGTATTTT. It encodes CASRDYSNTQYF.

The rearrangement uses TRBV4-2 and TRBJ1-5; possible D gene TRBD1, 5 bases. This CDR3 comprises 16 residues. Germline-derived CDR1 and CDR2 are LGHNA and YNFKEQ. Trimming shortened V by 4 bases and J by 4 bases, and 17 bases separated the two germline ends. The CDR3 here is CASSPAEGVENQPQHF. The CDR3 nucleotides are TGTGCCAGCAGCCCCGCAGAAGGGGTAGAAAATCAGCCCCAGCATTTT.

The chain uses TRBV5-1 and TRBJ1-2; 7 nucleotides line up with TRBD1. The CDR3 consists of 15 residues. The germline V gene has CDR1 SGHRS and CDR2 YFSETQ. V lost 1 base and J lost 6; bases outside the gene matches: 9. CDR3 nucleotides: TGCGCCAGCAGCTTGCCGGCAGGGGGTACCGATGGCTACACCTTC. This codes for CASSLPAGGTDGYTF.

This clone showed up many times. The sample holds other DNA sequences that translate to the same CDR3. The chain links TRBV6-5 to TRBJ1-5; TRBD1 might be the D (5 bases). CDR3 length equals 14 residues. V lost 2 bases, J lost 5 bases, and 10 bases lay in between. Germline CDR1 and CDR2: MNHEY and SVGAGI. CDR3 bases: TGTGCCAGCAGTTACGGGGCAGCCCATCAGCCCCAGCATTTT. It yields the protein CASSYGAAHQPQHF.

This rearrangement joins TRBV11-2 to TRBJ2-1, with no clear D. Germline lookup yields CDR1 SGHAT and CDR2 FQNNGV. CDR3 length: 13 residues. Trimming took off 1 base at V and 8 bases at J, with 9 bases between the two ends. CDR3 coding DNA: TGTGCCAGCAGCTTAGTCACGGTTCATGAGCAGTTCTTC. Its translation: CASSLVTVHEQFF.

The chain links TRBV9 to TRBJ2-3, with 8 positions matching TRBD1. Germline-derived CDR1 and CDR2 are SGDLS and YYNGEE. Trimming removed 2 bases from V and 11 bases from J; junction bases left unmatched: 13. The CDR3 consists of 15 residues. The CDR3 DNA follows: TGTGCCAGCAGCGTCTCGGGACAGGAACACGGGGGGCAGTATTTT. It is translated as CASSVSGQEHGGQYF. Together with reference TRBV9 and TRBJ2-3, the CDR3 gives the full variable domain: DSGVTQTPKHLITATGQRVTLRCSPRSGDLSVYWYQQSLDQGLQFLIQYYNGEERAKGNILERFSAQQFPDLHSELNLSSLELGDSALYFCASSVSGQEHGGQYFGPGTRLTVL.

The V and J genes are TRBV7-3 and TRBJ2-3; 9 bases fit TRBD2. The CDR3 loop spans 15 amino acids. Germline CDR1 reads SGHTA; CDR2 reads FQGTGA. V lost 2 bases to trimming and J lost 2 bases; unmatched junction nucleotides: 2. The CDR3 protein is CASSLAGGITDTQYF. In DNA, the CDR3 is TGTGCCAGCAGCTTAGCGGGAGGGATCACAGATACGCAGTATTTT.

The V and J genes are TRBV18 and TRBJ2-7; 12 bases fit TRBD1. The V and J ends lost 3 bases and 4 bases, in that order; junction bases with no gene match: 10. The germline V gene has CDR1 KGHSH and CDR2 LQKENI. This CDR3 spans 17 amino acids. CDR3 loop: CASSPSRDRGRPYEQYF. The DNA for the CDR3 is TGTGCCAGCTCACCGTCCCGGGACAGGGGGCGACCTTACGAGCAGTACTTC.

The chain has TRBV19 and TRBJ1-5, with TRBD1 matching over 7 bases. There are 14 residues in the CDR3. V lost 5 bases and J lost 3; bases outside the gene matches: 4. The germline CDR1 and CDR2 sequences are LNHDA and SQIVND (reference sequence). CDR3 loop: CASSSGQNNQPQHF. CDR3 nucleotides: TGTGCCAGTAGTTCGGGACAGAACAATCAGCCCCAGCATTTT.

This clone was detected once. The chain's CDR3 is CSVDVQGNTEAFF. Written as DNA, the CDR3 is TGCAGCGTTGATGTCCAGGGGAACACTGAAGCTTTCTTT. V is TRBV29-1 and J is TRBJ1-1; the D gene is possibly TRBD1 (5 bases). The length of the CDR3 is 13 residues. Trimming pared 3 bases from V and 1 base from J, leaving 9 bases between. Germline V gives CDR1 SQVTM, CDR2 ANQGSEA.

The rearrangement uses TRBV11-2 and TRBJ1-4; 7 bases are shared with TRBD1. The V and J ends lost 4 bases and 7 bases, in that order; junction bases with no gene match: 6. Germline values: CDR1 SGHAT, CDR2 FQNNGV. The CDR3 has 14 residues. The CDR3 DNA reads as TGTGCCAGCAGCTCAAGGACAGGCGGTGAAAAACTGTTTTTT. It translates to CASSSRTGGEKLFF. Full variable domain (remainder filled in from reference TRBV11-2 and TRBJ1-4): EAGVAQSPRYKIIEKRQSVAFWCNPISGHATLYWYQQILGQGPKLLIQFQNNGVVDDSQLPKDRFSAERLKGVDSTLKIQPAKLEDSAVYLCASSSRTGGEKLFFGSGTQLSVL.